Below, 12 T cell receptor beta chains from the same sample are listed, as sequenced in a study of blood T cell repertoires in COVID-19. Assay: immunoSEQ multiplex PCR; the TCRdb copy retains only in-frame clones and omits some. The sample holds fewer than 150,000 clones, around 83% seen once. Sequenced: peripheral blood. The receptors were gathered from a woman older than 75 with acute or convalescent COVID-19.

CDR3 protein: CAIARAGDTQYF. The CDR3 coding sequence is TGTGCCATCGCGCGGGCTGGGGATACGCAGTATTTT. The V gene is TRBV10-3, the J gene TRBJ2-3; the D gene is possibly TRBD2 (5 bases). Trimming shortened V by 8 bases and J by 6 bases, and 12 bases separated the two germline ends. Germline V gene sequence: CDR1 ENHRY, CDR2 SYGVKD. The CDR3 consists of 12 residues.

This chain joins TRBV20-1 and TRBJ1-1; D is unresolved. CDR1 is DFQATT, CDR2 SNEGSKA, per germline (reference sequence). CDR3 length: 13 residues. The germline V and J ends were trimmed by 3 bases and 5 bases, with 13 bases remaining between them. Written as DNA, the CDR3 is TGCAGTGCTAGTGGGGTCAGGAGGACTGAAGCTTTCTTT. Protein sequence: CSASGVRRTEAFF.

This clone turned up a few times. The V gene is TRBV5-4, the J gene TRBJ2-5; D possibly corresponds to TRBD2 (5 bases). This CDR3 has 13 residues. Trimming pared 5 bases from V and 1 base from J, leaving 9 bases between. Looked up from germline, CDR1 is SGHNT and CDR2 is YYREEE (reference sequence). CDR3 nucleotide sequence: TGTGCCAGCAGTCTGAGCGGCCAAGAGACCCAGTACTTC. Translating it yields CASSLSGQETQYF.

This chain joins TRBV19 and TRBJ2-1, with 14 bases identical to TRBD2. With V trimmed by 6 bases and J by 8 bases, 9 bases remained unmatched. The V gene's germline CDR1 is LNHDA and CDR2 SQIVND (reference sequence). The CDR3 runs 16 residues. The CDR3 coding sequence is TGTGCCAGTAGGAGACTAGCGGGAGGGCCATTCTATGAGCAGTTCTTC. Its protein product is CASRRLAGGPFYEQFF.

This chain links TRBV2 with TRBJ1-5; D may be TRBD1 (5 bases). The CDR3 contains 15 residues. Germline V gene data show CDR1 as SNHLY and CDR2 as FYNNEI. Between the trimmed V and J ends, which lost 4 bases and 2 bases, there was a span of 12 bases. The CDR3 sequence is CASSGAPRGNQPQHF. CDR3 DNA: TGTGCCAGCAGTGGAGCTCCCAGGGGCAATCAGCCCCAGCATTTT.

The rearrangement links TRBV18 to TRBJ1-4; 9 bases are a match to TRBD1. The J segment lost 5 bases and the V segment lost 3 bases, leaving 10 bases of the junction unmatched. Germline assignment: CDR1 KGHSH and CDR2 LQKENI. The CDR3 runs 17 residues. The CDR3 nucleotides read TGTGCCAGCTCACCCTTAGCCCCGACAGGGGGGAATGAAAAACTGTTTTTT. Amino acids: CASSPLAPTGGNEKLFF.

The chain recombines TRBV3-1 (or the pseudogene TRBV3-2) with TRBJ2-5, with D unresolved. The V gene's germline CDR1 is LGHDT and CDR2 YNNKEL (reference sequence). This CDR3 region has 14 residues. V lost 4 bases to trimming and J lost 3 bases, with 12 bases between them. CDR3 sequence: CASSRGGSKETQYF. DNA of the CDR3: TGTGCCAGCAGCCGCGGTGGATCCAAAGAGACCCAGTACTTC.

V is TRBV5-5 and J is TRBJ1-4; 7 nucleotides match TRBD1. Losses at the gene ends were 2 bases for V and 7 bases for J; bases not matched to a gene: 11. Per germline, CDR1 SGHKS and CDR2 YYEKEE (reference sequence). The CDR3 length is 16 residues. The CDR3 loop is CASSFTDRDRGEKLFF. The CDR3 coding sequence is TGTGCCAGCAGCTTTACGGACCGGGACAGAGGTGAAAAACTGTTTTTT.

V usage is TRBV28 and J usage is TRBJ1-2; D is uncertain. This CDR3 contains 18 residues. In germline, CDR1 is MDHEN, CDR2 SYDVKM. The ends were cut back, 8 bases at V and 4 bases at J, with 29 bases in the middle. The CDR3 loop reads CASGIVRGLLTRIYGYTF. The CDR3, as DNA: TGTGCCAGCGGCATTGTTCGCGGCCTCCTCACCCGAATCTATGGCTACACCTTC.

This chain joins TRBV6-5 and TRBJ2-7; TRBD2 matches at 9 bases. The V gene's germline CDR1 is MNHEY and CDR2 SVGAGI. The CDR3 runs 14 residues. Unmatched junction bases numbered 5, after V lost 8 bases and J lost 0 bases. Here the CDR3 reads CASQRLAASYEQYF. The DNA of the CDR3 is TGTGCCAGCCAAAGACTAGCGGCCTCCTACGAGCAGTACTTC.

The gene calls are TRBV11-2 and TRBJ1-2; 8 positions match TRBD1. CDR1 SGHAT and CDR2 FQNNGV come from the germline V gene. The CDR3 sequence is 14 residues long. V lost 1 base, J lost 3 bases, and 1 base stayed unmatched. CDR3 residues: CASSLGQGHYGYTF. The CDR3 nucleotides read TGTGCCAGCAGCTTAGGACAGGGGCACTATGGCTACACCTTC.

CDR3 coding DNA: TGTGCCAGCAGTCGTCTCCCCAGACTAGCGGGGGTCCCCTACGAGCAGTACTTC. Translated, it gives CASSRLPRLAGVPYEQYF. The chain recombines TRBV6-6 with TRBJ2-7, with 12 bases aligning to TRBD2. J gave up 2 bases and V 5 bases, and 13 bases lay outside the gene matches. The CDR3 contains 18 residues. CDR1 MNHNY and CDR2 SVGAGI come from the germline V gene (reference sequence).